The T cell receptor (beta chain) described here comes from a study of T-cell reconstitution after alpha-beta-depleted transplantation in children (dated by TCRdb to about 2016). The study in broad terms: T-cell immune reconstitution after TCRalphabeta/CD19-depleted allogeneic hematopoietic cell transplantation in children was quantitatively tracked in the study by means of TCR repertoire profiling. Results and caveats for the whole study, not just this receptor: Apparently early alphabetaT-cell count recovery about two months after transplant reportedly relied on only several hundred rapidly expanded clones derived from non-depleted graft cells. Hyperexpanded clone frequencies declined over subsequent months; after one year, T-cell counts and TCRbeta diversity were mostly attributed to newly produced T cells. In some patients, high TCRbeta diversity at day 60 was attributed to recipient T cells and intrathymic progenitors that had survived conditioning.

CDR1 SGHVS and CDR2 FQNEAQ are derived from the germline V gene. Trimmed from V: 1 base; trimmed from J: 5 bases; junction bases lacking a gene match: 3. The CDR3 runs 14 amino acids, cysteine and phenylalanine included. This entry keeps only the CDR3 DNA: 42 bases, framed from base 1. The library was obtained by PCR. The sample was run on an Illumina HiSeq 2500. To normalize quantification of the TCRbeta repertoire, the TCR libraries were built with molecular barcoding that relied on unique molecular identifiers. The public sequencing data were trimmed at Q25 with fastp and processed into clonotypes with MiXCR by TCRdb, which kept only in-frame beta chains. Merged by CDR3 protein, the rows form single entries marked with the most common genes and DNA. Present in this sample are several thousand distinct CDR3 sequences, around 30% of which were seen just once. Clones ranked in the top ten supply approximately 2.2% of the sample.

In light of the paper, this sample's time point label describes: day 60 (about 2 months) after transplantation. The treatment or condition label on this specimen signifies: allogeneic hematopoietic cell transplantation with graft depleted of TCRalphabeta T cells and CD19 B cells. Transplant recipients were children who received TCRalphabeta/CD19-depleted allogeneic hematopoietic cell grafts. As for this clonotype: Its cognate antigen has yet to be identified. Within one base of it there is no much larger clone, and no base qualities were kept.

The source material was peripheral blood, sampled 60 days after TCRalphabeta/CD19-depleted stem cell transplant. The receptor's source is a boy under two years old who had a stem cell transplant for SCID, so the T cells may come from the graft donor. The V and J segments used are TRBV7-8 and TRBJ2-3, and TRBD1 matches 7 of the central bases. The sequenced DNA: TGTGCCAGCAGCTTAGGTACAGGGGTAGATACGCAGTATTTT. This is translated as CASSLGTGVDTQYF.